This T cell receptor beta chain derives from a study of control samples from healthy donors and cancer patients. Libraries were prepared by immunoSEQ multiplex PCR; TCRdb keeps only in-frame clonotypes and omits some of them. Of 150,000 or so clones in the sample, 92% are singletons; the top ten hold about 0.64%. The clonotype was recovered from a woman under 40 in good health. Sequenced sample: blood.

CDR3 protein: CASSSDGAEGQTDTQYF. CDR3 coding DNA: TGTGCCAGCAGTTCGGATGGGGCTGAGGGTCAAACAGATACGCAGTATTTT. V and J are TRBV28 and TRBJ2-3, with D perhaps given as TRBD1 or TRBD2 (5 bases each). The CDR3 contains 17 residues. Trimming took off 4 bases at V and 3 bases at J, with 20 bases between the two ends. Germline V gene sequence: CDR1 MDHEN, CDR2 SYDVKM. The full variable domain, with the rest looked up from reference TRBV28 and TRBJ2-3, is DVKVTQSSRYLVKRTGEKVFLECVQDMDHENMFWYRQDPGLGLRLIYFSYDVKMKEKGDIPEGYSVSREKKERFSLILESASTNQTSMYLCASSSDGAEGQTDTQYFGPGTRLTVL.